This entry lists 16 T cell receptor beta chains sequenced from one sample in a study of graft-versus-host responses after intestinal transplantation. Only in-frame clones appear in the TCRdb table, and some are missing; sequencing was by immunoSEQ multiplex PCR. The data show more than 55,000 clones, with 85% to 90% seen just once and 1.6% held by the top ten. The input for sequencing was PBMCs, taken 26 days after transplant. The receptors come from a human patient who received an intestinal transplant, so some T cells may come from the graft donor.

The chain recombines TRBV4-2 with TRBJ2-2; TRBD2 matches at 11 bases. The length of the CDR3 is 18 residues. Germline values: CDR1 LGHNA, CDR2 YNFKEQ. The V gene end was trimmed by 1 base and the J gene end by 4 bases; junction bases not matched to a gene: 8. The CDR3 loop reads CASSQGLAGNPSTGELFF. Here the CDR3 DNA reads TGTGCCAGCAGCCAAGGACTAGCGGGGAACCCGAGCACCGGGGAGCTGTTTTTT.

The rearrangement uses TRBV29-1 and TRBJ2-7; 7 positions agree with TRBD1. The CDR3 has 13 amino acids. J was trimmed by 3 bases and V by 4 bases; bases with no gene match: 6. The germline gives CDR1 SQVTM, CDR2 ANQGSEA. CDR3 amino acids: CSVVLGTDYEQYV. CDR3 DNA: TGCAGCGTTGTCCTTGGGACAGACTACGAGCAGTACGTC.

The chain employs TRBV2 and TRBJ1-1; a weak D match, TRBD1 (5 bases). The CDR3 loop spans 14 amino acids. Trimming took 3 bases from V and 7 from J, leaving 15 bases between them. Germline assignment: CDR1 SNHLY and CDR2 FYNNEI. The CDR3 DNA reads TGTGCCAGCAGTGATCCGGGCGGGGGAGATGAAGCTTTCTTT. Its protein is CASSDPGGGDEAFF.

This clone was seen more than once but under ten times. This chain connects TRBV19 to TRBJ2-1; the match to TRBD1 covers 9 bases. This CDR3 is 14 amino acids long. V gave up 5 bases and J gave up 8 bases; unmatched junction bases: 7. The germline CDR1 and CDR2 sequences are LNHDA and SQIVND (reference sequence). The CDR3 region has the DNA TGTGCCAGTAGTCACGGACAGGGGACCGATGAGCAGTTCTTC. Protein sequence: CASSHGQGTDEQFF.

The chain uses TRBV5-1 and TRBJ2-2, with D possibly TRBD1 on 6 matching bases. The V gene's germline CDR1 is SGHRS and CDR2 YFSETQ. The CDR3 spans 13 residues. V lost 4 bases, J lost 5 bases, and 9 bases lay in between. The CDR3 DNA reads as TGCGCCAGCAGCGTACAGGGTACCGGGGAGCTGTTTTTT. Amino acid sequence: CASSVQGTGELFF.

This clone was counted between two and nine times. The J gene is TRBJ1-4, the V gene TRBV4-1; D is ambiguous. The V gene lost 1 base and the J gene lost 2 bases, with 8 bases spanning the gap. The germline V gene has CDR1 MGHRA and CDR2 YSYEKL. CDR3 length equals 15 residues. CDR3 sequence reads: CASSQATTTNEKLFF. Here the CDR3 DNA reads TGCGCCAGCAGCCAAGCGACAACGACTAATGAAAAACTGTTTTTT.

The rearrangement links TRBV27 to TRBJ1-1; maybe TRBD1 (6 bases). This CDR3 is 14 amino acids long. Per the germline V gene, CDR1 is MNHEY and CDR2 is SMNVEV (reference sequence). The V end lost 3 bases, the J end lost 4 bases, and 12 bases lay between the germline ends. CDR3 coding DNA: TGTGCCAGCAGTTTGAGCAGGGGAGTCACTGAAGCTTTCTTT. It translates to CASSLSRGVTEAFF.

This chain uses TRBV7-3 with TRBJ2-5; 7 nucleotides line up with TRBD2. V shed 5 bases, J shed 0 bases, and the junction held 6 bases outside the gene matches. Germline V gene data show CDR1 as SGHTA and CDR2 as FQGTGA. CDR3 length equals 15 residues. CDR3 bases: TGTGCCAGCAGCCGCGGGAGACATAACCAAGAGACCCAGTACTTC. It specifies CASSRGRHNQETQYF. Full variable domain (missing parts from reference TRBV7-3 and TRBJ2-5): GAGVSQTPSNKVTEKGKYVELRCDPISGHTALYWYRQSLGQGPEFLIYFQGTGAADDSGLPNDRFFAVRPEGSVSTLKIQRTERGDSAVYLCASSRGRHNQETQYFGPGTRLLVL.

This chain uses TRBV19 with TRBJ2-6; 9 bases line up with TRBD1. This CDR3 has 17 residues. Germline loops: CDR1 LNHDA, CDR2 SQIVND (reference sequence). With 7 bases clipped from V and 0 bases from J, the junction kept 7 bases outside the gene matches. The CDR3 DNA sequence: TGTGCCAGTACCACAGGGGGCTTGGGCTCTGGGGCCAACGTCCTGACTTTC. Translating it yields CASTTGGLGSGANVLTF.

The chain is built from TRBV2 and TRBJ2-7; a weak D match, TRBD2 (5 bases). CDR1 SNHLY and CDR2 FYNNEI come from the germline V gene. The germline V and J ends were trimmed by 6 bases and 2 bases, with 14 bases remaining between them. The CDR3 has 14 residues. CDR3 coding DNA: TGTGCCAGCAGGTCCGACCGGGGAGCCTACGAGCAGTACTTC. It codes for CASRSDRGAYEQYF.

This chain connects TRBV19 to TRBJ1-3; perhaps TRBD1 as D (6 bases). The CDR3 loop spans 18 amino acids. Germline CDR1 reads LNHDA; CDR2 reads SQIVND (reference sequence). With 6 bases removed from V and 0 bases from J, the gap between germline ends came to 21 bases. CDR3 coding DNA: TGTGCCAGTAGCCCAGGGGAATGGACAGTTTTCTCTGGAAACACCATATATTTT. Protein: CASSPGEWTVFSGNTIYF.

J is TRBJ1-2 and V is TRBV5-6; TRBD1 is a possible D gene (6 bases). The CDR3 sequence is 14 residues long. Germline loops: CDR1 SGHDT, CDR2 YYEEEE. Trimming removed 3 bases from V and 9 bases from J, with 18 bases in between. The CDR3 region has the DNA TGTGCCAGCAGCTCCCACCTAGGGGGTTCGAGCTACACCTTC. It is translated as CASSSHLGGSSYTF.

The chain combines TRBV27 with TRBJ1-5, with 11 bases identical to TRBD1. V shed 2 bases, J shed 10 bases, and the junction held 4 bases outside the gene matches. From germline, CDR1 is MNHEY and CDR2 SMNVEV (reference sequence). The CDR3 is 14 residues long. In nucleotides, the CDR3 is TGTGCCAGCAGTTTACTGGGACAGGGGGTCCCCCAGCATTTT. Protein: CASSLLGQGVPQHF.

This chain uses TRBV27 with TRBJ2-5, with 7 bases aligning to TRBD1. V lost 5 bases, J lost 2 bases, and 8 bases stayed unmatched. This CDR3 is 15 amino acids long. The germline V gene encodes CDR1 MNHEY and CDR2 SMNVEV (reference sequence). CDR3 sequence reads: CASSGPGQSQETQYF. The CDR3 DNA reads TGTGCCAGCAGTGGGCCGGGACAGTCGCAAGAGACCCAGTACTTC.

The chain joins TRBV28 to TRBJ1-5; possible D gene TRBD1, 6 bases. The CDR3 has 14 amino acids. The V end lost 6 bases, the J end lost 0 bases, and 9 bases lay between the germline ends. CDR1 MDHEN and CDR2 SYDVKM come from the germline V gene. The CDR3 sequence: CASSLDSSNQPQHF. In nucleotides, the CDR3 is TGTGCCAGCAGCCTGGACAGTAGCAATCAGCCCCAGCATTTT.

A single count supports this clone. The V gene is TRBV9, the J gene TRBJ2-7, with TRBD2 identical over 15 bases. V trimming: 4 bases; J trimming: 5 bases; junction bases outside the gene matches: 4. Germline V CDR1 and CDR2: SGDLS, YYNGEE. The CDR3 is 15 amino acids. In nucleotides, the CDR3 is TGTGCCAGCAGCTTAGGGACTAGCGGGAGGAACGAGCAGTACTTC. Its protein is CASSLGTSGRNEQYF.